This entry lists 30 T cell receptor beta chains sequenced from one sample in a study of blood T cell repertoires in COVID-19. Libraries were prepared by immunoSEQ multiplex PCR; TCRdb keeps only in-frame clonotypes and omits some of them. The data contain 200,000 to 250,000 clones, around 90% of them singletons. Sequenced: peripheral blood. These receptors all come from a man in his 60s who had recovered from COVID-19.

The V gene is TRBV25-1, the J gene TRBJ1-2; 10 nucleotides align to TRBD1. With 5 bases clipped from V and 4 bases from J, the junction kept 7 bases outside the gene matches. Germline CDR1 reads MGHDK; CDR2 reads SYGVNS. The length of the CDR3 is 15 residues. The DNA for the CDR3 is TGTGCCAGCAGTCCAGACAGGGGGCCGGCCTATGGCTACACCTTC. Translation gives CASSPDRGPAYGYTF.

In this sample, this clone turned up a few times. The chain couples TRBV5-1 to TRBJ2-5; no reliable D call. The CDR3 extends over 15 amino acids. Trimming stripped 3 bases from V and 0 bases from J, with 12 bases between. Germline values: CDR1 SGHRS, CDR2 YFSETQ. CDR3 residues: CASSYTPSYQETQYF. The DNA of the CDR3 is TGCGCCAGCAGCTACACCCCTTCGTACCAAGAGACCCAGTACTTC.

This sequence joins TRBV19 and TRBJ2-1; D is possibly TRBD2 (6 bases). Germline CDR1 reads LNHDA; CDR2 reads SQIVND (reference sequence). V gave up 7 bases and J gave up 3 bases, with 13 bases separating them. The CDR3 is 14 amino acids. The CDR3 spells CASKGTDSYNEQFF. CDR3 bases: TGTGCCAGTAAGGGGACTGATAGCTACAATGAGCAGTTCTTC.

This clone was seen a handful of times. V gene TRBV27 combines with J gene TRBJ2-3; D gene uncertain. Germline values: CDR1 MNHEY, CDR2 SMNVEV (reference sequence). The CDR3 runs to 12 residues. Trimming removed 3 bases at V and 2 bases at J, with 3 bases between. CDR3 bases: TGTGCCAGCAGTTTCTCCACAGATACGCAGTATTTT. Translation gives CASSFSTDTQYF.

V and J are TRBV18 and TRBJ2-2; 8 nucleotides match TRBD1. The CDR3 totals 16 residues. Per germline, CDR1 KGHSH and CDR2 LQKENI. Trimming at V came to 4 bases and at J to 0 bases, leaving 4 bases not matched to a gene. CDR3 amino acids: CASSLQGGSNTGELFF. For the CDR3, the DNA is TGTGCCAGCTCACTACAGGGGGGATCGAACACCGGGGAGCTGTTTTTT.

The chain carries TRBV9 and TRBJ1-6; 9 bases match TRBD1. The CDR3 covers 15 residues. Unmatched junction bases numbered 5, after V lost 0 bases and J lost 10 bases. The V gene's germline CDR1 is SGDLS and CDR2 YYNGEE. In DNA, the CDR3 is TGTGCCAGCAGCGTAGCAGGGACAGGGTGGTCACCCCTCCACTTT. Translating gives CASSVAGTGWSPLHF.

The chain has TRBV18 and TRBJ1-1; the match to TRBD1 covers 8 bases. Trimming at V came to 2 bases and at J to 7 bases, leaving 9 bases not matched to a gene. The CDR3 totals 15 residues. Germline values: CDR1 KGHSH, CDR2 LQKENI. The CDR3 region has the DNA TGTGCCAGCTCACCAGGTTCAGGGGGCGAAGTTGAAGCTTTCTTT. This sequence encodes CASSPGSGGEVEAFF.

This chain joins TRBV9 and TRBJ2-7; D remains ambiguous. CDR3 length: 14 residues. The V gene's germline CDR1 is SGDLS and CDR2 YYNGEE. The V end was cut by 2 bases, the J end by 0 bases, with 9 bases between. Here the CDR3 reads CASSVSALSYEQYF. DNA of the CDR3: TGTGCCAGCAGCGTTAGTGCGCTCTCCTACGAGCAGTACTTC.

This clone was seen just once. The CDR3 bases are TGTGCCAGCAGCGTTGGGGGACCTCGGGAGGCTTTCTTT. Protein sequence: CASSVGGPREAFF. The chain employs TRBV2 and TRBJ1-1; the D gene is possibly TRBD1 (5 bases). The CDR3 has 13 amino acids. Trimming pared 6 bases from V and 11 bases from J, leaving 19 bases between. CDR1 is SNHLY, CDR2 FYNNEI, per germline.

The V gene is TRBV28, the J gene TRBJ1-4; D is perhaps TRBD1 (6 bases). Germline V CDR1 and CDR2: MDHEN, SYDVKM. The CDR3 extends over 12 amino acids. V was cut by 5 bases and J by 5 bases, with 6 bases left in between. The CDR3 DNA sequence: TGTGCCAGCAGTCAGGGGAATGAAAAACTGTTTTTT. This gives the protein CASSQGNEKLFF.

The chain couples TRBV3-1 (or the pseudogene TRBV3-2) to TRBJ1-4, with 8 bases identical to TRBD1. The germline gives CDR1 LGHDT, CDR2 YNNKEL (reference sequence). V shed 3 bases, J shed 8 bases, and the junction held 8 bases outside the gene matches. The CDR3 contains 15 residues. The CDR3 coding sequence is TGTGCCAGCAGCCACCCGACAGGGGTCGGAGAAAAACTGTTTTTT. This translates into CASSHPTGVGEKLFF.

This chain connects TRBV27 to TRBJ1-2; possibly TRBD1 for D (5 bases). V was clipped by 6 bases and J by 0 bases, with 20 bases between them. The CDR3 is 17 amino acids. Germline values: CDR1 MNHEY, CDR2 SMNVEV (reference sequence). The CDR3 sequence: CASSLIARGGTNYGYTF. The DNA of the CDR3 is TGTGCCAGCAGCCTTATCGCGCGGGGGGGGACTAACTATGGCTACACCTTC.

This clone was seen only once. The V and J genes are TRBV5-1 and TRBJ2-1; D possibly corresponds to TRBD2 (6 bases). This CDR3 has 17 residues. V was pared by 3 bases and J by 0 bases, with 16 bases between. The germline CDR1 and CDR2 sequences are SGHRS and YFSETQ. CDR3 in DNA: TGCGCCAGCAGCTCCCAAAGCGGGTCTAGCTCCTACAATGAGCAGTTCTTC. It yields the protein CASSSQSGSSSYNEQFF. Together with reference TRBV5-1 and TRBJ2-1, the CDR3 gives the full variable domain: KAGVTQTPRYLIKTRGQQVTLSCSPISGHRSVSWYQQTPGQGLQFLFEYFSETQRNKGNFPGRFSGRQFSNSRSEMNVSTLELGDSALYLCASSSQSGSSSYNEQFFGPGTRLTVL.

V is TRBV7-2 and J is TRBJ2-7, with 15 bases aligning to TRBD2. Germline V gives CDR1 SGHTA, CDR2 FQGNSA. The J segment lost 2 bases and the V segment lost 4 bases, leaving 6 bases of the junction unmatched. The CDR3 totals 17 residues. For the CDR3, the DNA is TGTGCCAGCAGCTCCGGGACTAGCGGGAGGATCCCCTACGAGCAGTACTTC. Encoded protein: CASSSGTSGRIPYEQYF. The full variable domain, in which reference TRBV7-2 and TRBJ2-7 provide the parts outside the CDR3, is GAGVSQSPSNKVTEKGKDVELRCDPISGHTALYWYRQSLGQGLEFLIYFQGNSAPDKSGLPSDRFSAERTGGSVSTLTIQRTQQEDSAVYLCASSSGTSGRIPYEQYFGPGTRLTVT.

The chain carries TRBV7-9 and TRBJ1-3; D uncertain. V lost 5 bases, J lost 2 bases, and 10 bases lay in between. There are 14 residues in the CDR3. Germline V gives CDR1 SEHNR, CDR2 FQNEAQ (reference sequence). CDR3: CASSPSFTGNTIYF. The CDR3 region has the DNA TGTGCCAGCAGCCCAAGCTTCACTGGAAACACCATATATTTT.

The CDR3: CASSFLRGDGEAFF. The CDR3 bases are TGCGCCAGCAGCTTCCTCAGGGGGGATGGTGAAGCTTTCTTT. V usage is TRBV5-1 and J usage is TRBJ1-1; the match to TRBD1 covers 7 bases. V shed 2 bases and J 7 bases; nucleotides not matched to a gene: 8. This CDR3 has 14 amino acids. The germline V gene has CDR1 SGHRS and CDR2 YFSETQ. The full variable domain, with the rest looked up from reference TRBV5-1 and TRBJ1-1, is KAGVTQTPRYLIKTRGQQVTLSCSPISGHRSVSWYQQTPGQGLQFLFEYFSETQRNKGNFPGRFSGRQFSNSRSEMNVSTLELGDSALYLCASSFLRGDGEAFFGQGTRLTVV.

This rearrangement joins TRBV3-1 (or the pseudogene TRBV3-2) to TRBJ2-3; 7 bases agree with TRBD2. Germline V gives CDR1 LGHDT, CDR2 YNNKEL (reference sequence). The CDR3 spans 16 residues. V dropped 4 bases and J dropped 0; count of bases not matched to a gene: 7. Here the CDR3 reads CASSPPGLLSTDTQYF. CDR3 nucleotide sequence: TGTGCCAGCAGCCCCCCGGGACTACTGAGCACAGATACGCAGTATTTT.

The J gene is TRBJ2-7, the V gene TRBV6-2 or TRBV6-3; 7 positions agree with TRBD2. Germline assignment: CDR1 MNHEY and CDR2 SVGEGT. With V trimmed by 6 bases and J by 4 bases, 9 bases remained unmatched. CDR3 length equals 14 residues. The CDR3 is CASSPSGVVYEQYF. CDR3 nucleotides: TGTGCCAGCAGCCCGAGCGGGGTTGTTTACGAGCAGTACTTC.

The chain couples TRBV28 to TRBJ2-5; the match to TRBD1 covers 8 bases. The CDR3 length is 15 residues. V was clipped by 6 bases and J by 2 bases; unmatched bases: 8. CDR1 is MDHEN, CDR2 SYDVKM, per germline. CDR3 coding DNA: TGTGCCAGCAGGAAACAACGGACAGGGCAAGAGACCCAGTACTTC. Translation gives CASRKQRTGQETQYF.

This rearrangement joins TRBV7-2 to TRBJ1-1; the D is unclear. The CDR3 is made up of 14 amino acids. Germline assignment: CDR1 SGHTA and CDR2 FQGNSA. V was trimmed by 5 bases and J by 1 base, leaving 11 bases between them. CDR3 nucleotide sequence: TGTGCCAGCAGCCTCGACTCTGCGAACACTGAAGCTTTCTTT. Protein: CASSLDSANTEAFF.

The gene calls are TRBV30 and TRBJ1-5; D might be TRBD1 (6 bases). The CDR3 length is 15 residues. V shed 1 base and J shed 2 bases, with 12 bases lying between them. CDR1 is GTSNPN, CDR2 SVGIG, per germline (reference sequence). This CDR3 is CAWSGGQGRNQPQHF. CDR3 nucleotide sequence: TGTGCCTGGAGTGGGGGGCAGGGTCGCAATCAGCCCCAGCATTTT.

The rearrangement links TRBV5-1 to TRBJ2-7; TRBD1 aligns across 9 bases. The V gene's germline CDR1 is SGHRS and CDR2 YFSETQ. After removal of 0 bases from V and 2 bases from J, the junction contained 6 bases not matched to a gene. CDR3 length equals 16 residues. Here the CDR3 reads CASSLGDRDPTYEQYF. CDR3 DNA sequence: TGCGCCAGCAGCTTGGGGGACAGGGACCCCACCTACGAGCAGTACTTC.

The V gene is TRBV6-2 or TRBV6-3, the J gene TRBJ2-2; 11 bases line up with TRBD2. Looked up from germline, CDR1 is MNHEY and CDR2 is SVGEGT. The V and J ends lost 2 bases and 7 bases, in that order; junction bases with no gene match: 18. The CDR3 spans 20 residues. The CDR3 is CASSYRPGSSGGEWNGELFF. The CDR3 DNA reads TGTGCCAGCAGTTACAGGCCAGGGAGTAGCGGGGGGGAATGGAACGGGGAGCTGTTTTTT.

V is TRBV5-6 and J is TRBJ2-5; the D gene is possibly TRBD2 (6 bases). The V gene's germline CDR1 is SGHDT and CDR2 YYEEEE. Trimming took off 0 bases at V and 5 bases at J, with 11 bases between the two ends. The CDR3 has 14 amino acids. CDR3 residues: CASSLAGGGETQYF. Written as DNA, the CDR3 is TGTGCCAGCAGCTTGGCCGGCGGAGGGGAGACCCAGTACTTC. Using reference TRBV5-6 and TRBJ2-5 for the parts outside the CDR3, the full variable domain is DAGVTQSPTHLIKTRGQQVTLRCSPKSGHDTVSWYQQALGQGPQFIFQYYEEEERQRGNFPDRFSGHQFPNYSSELNVNALLLGDSALYLCASSLAGGGETQYFGPGTRLLVL.

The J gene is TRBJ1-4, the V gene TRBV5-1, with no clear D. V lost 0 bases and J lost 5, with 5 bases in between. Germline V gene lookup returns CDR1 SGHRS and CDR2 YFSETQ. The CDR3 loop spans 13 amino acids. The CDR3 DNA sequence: TGCGCCAGCAGCTTGGAGCGCAATGAAAAACTGTTTTTT. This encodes CASSLERNEKLFF.

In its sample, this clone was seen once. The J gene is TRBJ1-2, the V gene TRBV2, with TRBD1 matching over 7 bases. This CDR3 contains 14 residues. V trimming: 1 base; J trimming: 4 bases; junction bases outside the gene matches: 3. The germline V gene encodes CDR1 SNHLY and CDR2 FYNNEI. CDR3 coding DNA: TGTGCCAGCAGTGAAGGGGGACAGAGCTATGGCTACACCTTC. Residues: CASSEGGQSYGYTF.

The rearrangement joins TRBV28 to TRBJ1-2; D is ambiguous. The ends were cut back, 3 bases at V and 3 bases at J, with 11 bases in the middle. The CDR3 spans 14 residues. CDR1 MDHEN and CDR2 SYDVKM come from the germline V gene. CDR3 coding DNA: TGTGCCAGCAGTTTGGAGACGGATTACTATGGCTACACCTTC. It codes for CASSLETDYYGYTF.

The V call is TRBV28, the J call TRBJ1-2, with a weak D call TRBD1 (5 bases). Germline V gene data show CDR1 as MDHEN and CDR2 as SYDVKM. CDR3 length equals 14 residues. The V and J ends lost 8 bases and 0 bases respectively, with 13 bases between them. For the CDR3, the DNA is TGTGCCAGCGCGGGGCAGGCACCTAACTATGGCTACACCTTC. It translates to CASAGQAPNYGYTF.

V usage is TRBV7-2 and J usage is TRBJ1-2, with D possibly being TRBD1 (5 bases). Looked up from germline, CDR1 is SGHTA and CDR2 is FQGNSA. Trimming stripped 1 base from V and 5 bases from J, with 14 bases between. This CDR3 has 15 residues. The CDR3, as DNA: TGTGCCAGCAGCTTAGATGAACAGGCTTGGTATGGCTACACCTTC. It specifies CASSLDEQAWYGYTF.

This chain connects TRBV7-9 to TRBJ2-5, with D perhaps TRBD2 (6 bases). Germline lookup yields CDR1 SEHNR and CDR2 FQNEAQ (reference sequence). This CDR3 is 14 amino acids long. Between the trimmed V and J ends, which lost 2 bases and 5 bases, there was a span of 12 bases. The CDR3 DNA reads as TGTGCCAGCAGCTTAAGGGCTAGCGTGGAGACCCAGTACTTC. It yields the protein CASSLRASVETQYF. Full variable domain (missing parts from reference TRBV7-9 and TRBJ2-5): DTGVSQNPRHKITKRGQNVTFRCDPISEHNRLYWYRQTLGQGPEFLTYFQNEAQLEKSRLLSDRFSAERPKGSFSTLEIQRTEQGDSAMYLCASSLRASVETQYFGPGTRLLVL.